This T cell receptor (beta chain) was sequenced in a study of human CD8 memory T cell subsets. By UMI-labeled 5' RACE, the TCR beta libraries were made. TCRdb reprocessed the 5' RACE reads, keeping one entry per CDR3 protein, no DNA. The sample table includes 9,500 to 15,000 distinct CDR3 sequences. In the case of this clonotype: As yet, its antigen is unknown.

The CDR3 covers 13 residues. Findings and limits, study-wide: Estimates computed with Chao1 suggested greater diversity in stem-like memory T cells than in precursor exhausted T cells.

The origin of this receptor is a human donor in good health. The V and J genes are TRBV3-2 and TRBJ1-6. TRBV3-2 is a listed pseudogene. Source material: CD8+ T cells from PBMCs. CDR3 region: CASSQDLLSPLHF.